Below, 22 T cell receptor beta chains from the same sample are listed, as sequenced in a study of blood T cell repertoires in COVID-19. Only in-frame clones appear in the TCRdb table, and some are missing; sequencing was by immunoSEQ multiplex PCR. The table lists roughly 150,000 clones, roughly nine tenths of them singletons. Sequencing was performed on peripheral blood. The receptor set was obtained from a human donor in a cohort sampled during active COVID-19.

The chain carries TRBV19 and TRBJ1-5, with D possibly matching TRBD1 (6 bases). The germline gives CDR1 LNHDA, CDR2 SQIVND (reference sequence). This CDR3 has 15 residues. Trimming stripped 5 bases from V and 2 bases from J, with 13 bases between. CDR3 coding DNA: TGTGCCAGTAGTGTAGGGGGGACTGGCAATCAGCCCCAGCATTTT. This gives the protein CASSVGGTGNQPQHF.

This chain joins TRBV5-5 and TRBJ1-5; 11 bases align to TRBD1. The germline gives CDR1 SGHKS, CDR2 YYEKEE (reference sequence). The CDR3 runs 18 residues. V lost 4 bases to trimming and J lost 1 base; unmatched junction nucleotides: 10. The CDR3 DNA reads TGTGCCAGCAGCCAGGACAGGGGGCGCGGGTGGAGCAATCAGCCCCAGCATTTT. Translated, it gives CASSQDRGRGWSNQPQHF.

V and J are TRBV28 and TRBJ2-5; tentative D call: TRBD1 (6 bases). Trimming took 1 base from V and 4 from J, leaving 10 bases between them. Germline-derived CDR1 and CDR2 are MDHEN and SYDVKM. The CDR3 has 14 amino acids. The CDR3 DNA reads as TGTGCCAGCAGTTTATCAGGGGTGGGAGAGACCCAGTACTTC. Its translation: CASSLSGVGETQYF.

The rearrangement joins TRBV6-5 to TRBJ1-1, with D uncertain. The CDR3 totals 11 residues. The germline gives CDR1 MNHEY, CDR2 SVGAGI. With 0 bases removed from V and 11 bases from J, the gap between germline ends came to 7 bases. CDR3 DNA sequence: TGTGCCAGCAGTTACTCGGGAGGGGCTTTCTTT. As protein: CASSYSGGAFF.

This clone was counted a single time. The CDR3 sequence: CASRPAGDYGYTF. The CDR3 DNA follows: TGTGCCAGCAGACCCGCAGGGGACTATGGCTACACCTTC. The V and J genes are TRBV28 and TRBJ1-2, with TRBD1 as a possible D gene (6 bases). The ends were cut back, 6 bases at V and 3 bases at J, with 11 bases in the middle. CDR3 length equals 13 residues. Germline-derived CDR1 and CDR2 are MDHEN and SYDVKM.

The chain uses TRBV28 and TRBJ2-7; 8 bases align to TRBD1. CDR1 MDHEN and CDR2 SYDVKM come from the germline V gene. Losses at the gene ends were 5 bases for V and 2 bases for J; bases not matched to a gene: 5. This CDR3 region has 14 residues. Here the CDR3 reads CASSDGQGAYEQYF. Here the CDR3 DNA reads TGTGCCAGCAGTGACGGACAGGGAGCCTACGAGCAGTACTTC.

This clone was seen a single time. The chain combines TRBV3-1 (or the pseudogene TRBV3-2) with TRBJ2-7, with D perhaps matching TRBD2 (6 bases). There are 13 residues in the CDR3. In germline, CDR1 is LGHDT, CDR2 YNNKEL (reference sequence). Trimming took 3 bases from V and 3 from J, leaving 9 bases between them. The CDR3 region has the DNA TGTGCCAGCAGCCACCGACTAGACTACGAGCAGTACTTC. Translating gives CASSHRLDYEQYF.

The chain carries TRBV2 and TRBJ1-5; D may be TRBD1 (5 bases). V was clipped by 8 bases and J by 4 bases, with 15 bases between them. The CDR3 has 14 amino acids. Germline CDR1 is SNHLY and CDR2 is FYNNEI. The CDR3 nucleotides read TGTGCCAGCTCCGACAGCACCTTTAATCAGCCCCAGCATTTT. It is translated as CASSDSTFNQPQHF.

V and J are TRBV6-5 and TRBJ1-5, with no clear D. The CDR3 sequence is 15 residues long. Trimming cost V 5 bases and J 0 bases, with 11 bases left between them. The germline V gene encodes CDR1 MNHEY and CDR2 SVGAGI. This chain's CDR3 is CASSPPGYSNQPQHF. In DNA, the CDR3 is TGTGCCAGCAGTCCCCCCGGGTATAGCAATCAGCCCCAGCATTTT.

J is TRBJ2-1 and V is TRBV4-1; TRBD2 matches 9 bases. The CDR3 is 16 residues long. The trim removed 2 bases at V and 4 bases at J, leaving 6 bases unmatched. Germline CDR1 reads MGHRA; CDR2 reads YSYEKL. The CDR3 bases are TGCGCCAGCAGCCAACTGGAACTAGCGGGTTACAATGAGCAGTTCTTC. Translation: CASSQLELAGYNEQFF.

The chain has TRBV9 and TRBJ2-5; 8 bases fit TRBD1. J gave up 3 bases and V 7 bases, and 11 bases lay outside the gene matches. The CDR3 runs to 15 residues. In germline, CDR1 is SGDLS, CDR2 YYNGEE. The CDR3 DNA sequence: TGTGCCAGCTCTTGGCTGGACAGGGTGGAAGAGACCCAGTACTTC. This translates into CASSWLDRVEETQYF.

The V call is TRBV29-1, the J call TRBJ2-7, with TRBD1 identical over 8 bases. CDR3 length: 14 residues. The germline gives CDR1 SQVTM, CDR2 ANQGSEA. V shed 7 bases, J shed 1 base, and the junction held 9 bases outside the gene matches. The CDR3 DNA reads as TGCAGCGCTCAAGTAACAGGGGGGTCCTACGAGCAGTACTTC. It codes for CSAQVTGGSYEQYF.

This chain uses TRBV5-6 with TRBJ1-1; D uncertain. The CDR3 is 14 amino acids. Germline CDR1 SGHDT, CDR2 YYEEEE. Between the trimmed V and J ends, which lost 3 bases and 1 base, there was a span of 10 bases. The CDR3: CASSSEQKNTEAFF. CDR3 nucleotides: TGTGCCAGCAGCTCGGAGCAGAAGAACACTGAAGCTTTCTTT.

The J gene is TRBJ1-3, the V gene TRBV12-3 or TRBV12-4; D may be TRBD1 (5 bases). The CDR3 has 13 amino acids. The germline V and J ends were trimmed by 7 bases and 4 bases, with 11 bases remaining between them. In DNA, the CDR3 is TGTGCCAGCACAGGGCGAAGCGGAAACACCATATATTTT. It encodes CASTGRSGNTIYF.

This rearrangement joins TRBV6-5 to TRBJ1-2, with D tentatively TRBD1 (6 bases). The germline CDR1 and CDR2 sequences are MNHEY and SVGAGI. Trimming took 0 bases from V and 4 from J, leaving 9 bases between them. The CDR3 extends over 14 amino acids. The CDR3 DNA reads TGTGCCAGCAGTTACTCGAACAGGGCCTATGGCTACACCTTC. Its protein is CASSYSNRAYGYTF.

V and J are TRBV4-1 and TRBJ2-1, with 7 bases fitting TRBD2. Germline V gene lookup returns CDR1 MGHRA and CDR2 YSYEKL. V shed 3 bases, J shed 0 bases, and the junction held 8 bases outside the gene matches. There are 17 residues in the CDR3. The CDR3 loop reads CASSQAWGEGSYNEQFF. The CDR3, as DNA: TGCGCCAGCAGCCAGGCGTGGGGGGAGGGCTCCTACAATGAGCAGTTCTTC.

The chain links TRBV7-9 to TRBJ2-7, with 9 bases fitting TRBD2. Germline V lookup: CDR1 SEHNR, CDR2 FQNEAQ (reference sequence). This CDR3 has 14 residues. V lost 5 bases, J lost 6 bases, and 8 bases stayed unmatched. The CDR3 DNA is TGTGCCAGCAGCCCAATAGCGGGAGAAAGCGAGCAGTACTTC. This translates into CASSPIAGESEQYF.

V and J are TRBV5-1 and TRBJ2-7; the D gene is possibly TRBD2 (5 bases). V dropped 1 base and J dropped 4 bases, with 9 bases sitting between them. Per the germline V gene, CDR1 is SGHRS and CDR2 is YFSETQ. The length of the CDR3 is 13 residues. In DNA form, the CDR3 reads TGCGCCAGCAGCTTGTATACGGGGTACGAGCAGTACTTC. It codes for CASSLYTGYEQYF.

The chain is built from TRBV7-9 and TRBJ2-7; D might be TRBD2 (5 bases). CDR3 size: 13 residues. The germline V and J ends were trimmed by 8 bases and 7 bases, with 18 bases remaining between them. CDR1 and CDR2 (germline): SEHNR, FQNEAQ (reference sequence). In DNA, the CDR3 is TGTGCCAGCGAGGGATCCTCCTGGGTGGAGCAGTACTTC. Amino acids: CASEGSSWVEQYF.

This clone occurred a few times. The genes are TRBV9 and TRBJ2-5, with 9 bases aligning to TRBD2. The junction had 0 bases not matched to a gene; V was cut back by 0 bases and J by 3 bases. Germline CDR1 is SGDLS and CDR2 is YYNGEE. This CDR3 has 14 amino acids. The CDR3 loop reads CASSVGTSEETQYF. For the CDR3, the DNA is TGTGCCAGCAGCGTAGGGACTAGCGAAGAGACCCAGTACTTC.

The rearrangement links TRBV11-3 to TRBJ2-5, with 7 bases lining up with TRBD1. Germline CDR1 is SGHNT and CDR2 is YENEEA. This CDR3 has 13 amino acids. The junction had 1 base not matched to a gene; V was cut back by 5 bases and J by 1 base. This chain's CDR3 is CASSHRGQETQYF. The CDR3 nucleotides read TGTGCCAGCAGCCACAGGGGCCAAGAGACCCAGTACTTC. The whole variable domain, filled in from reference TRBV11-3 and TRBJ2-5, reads EAGVVQSPRYKIIEKKQPVAFWCNPISGHNTLYWYLQNLGQGPELLIRYENEEAVDDSQLPKDRFSAERLKGVDSTLKIQPAELGDSAVYLCASSHRGQETQYFGPGTRLLVL.

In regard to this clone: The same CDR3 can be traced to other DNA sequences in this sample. CDR3 in DNA: TGTGCCAGCAGCCAGGACAGGGGACCGAACACCGGGGAGCTGTTTTTT. Protein: CASSQDRGPNTGELFF. This sequence joins TRBV7-2 and TRBJ2-2; 9 nucleotides align to TRBD1. There are 16 residues in the CDR3. J was trimmed by 0 bases and V by 5 bases; bases with no gene match: 4. Germline loops: CDR1 SGHTA, CDR2 FQGNSA. Variable domain in full (rest from reference TRBV7-2 and TRBJ2-2): GAGVSQSPSNKVTEKGKDVELRCDPISGHTALYWYRQSLGQGLEFLIYFQGNSAPDKSGLPSDRFSAERTGGSVSTLTIQRTQQEDSAVYLCASSQDRGPNTGELFFGEGSRLTVL.